This is a list of T cell receptor beta chains from one sample in a study of T cell repertoires in cytomegalovirus infection. TCRdb reanalysed the reads using MiXCR and keeps one entry per CDR3 protein. Of more than 150,000 distinct CDR3 sequences in the sample, roughly 19% were seen once. The source material was PBMCs. The receptors here all came from a human donor in good health (CMV status not recorded). Some clones in this sample may be carry-over from other donors' samples. The CDR3 runs from the conserved cysteine through the conserved F or W. A D gene is named only where the DNA matches it firmly. Not every row has a clone size; where given, it reads once, few, many or a size class.

V gene: TRBV7-2; D gene: TRBD1; J gene: TRBJ2-7; clone size: many; CDR3 DNA: TGTGCCAGCAGCTTAGAGGGGACAGGAATCCCTAGGGAGCAGTACTTC; CDR3 protein: CASSLEGTGIPREQYF
V gene: TRBV28; D gene: TRBD2; J gene: TRBJ2-5; clone size: few; CDR3 DNA: TGTGCCAGCAGTTTATCGTCGGCGGGGGGGAGGGAGACCCAGTACTTC; CDR3 protein: CASSLSSAGGRETQYF
V gene: TRBV15; D gene: -; J gene: TRBJ2-7; clone size: -; CDR3 DNA: TGTGCCACCAGCGAAGACCTGAGGAGAGACGAGCAGTACTTC; CDR3 protein: CATSEDLRRDEQYF
V gene: TRBV28; D gene: -; J gene: TRBJ1-1; clone size: -; CDR3 DNA: TGTGCCAGCAGTTCGCTGGACATGAACACTGAAGCTTTCTTT; CDR3 protein: CASSSLDMNTEAFF
V gene: TRBV29-1; D gene: -; J gene: TRBJ2-1; clone size: few; CDR3 DNA: TGCAGCGTTGAGCCAGCGTACAATGAGCAGTTCTTC; CDR3 protein: CSVEPAYNEQFF
V gene: TRBV7-9; D gene: TRBD1; J gene: TRBJ1-5; clone size: few; CDR3 DNA: TGTGCCAGCAGCCGACAGGGACCCTCGAACAATCAGCCCCAGCATTTT; CDR3 protein: CASSRQGPSNNQPQHF
V gene: TRBV29-1; D gene: -; J gene: TRBJ2-5; clone size: few; CDR3 DNA: TGCAGCGTTGAAGATATTATCGGGAGTGCCCAAGAGACCCAGTACTTC; CDR3 protein: CSVEDIIGSAQETQYF
V gene: TRBV12-3/TRBV12-4; D gene: -; J gene: TRBJ2-3; clone size: few; CDR3 DNA: TGTGCCAGCAGCCCAGAGGGGTGGAGAACTAGCACAGATACGCAGTATTTT; CDR3 protein: CASSPEGWRTSTDTQYF
V gene: TRBV28; D gene: TRBD1; J gene: TRBJ1-5; clone size: few; CDR3 DNA: TGTGCCAGCAGTCCGGGGACAGGGAGCAGCAATCCAGGGAATCAGCCCCAGCATTTT; CDR3 protein: CASSPGTGSSNPGNQPQHF
V gene: TRBV10-3; D gene: TRBD1; J gene: TRBJ1-2; clone size: -; CDR3 DNA: TGTGCCATTCTCGGGACAGGGCTTGATGGCTACACCTTC; CDR3 protein: CAILGTGLDGYTF
V gene: TRBV7-3; D gene: TRBD2; J gene: TRBJ2-7; clone size: many; CDR3 DNA: TGTGCCAGCAGCTTGACTAGCGCCTACGAGCAGTACTTC; CDR3 protein: CASSLTSAYEQYF
V gene: TRBV5-1; D gene: -; J gene: TRBJ2-3; clone size: -; CDR3 DNA: TGCGCCAGCAGCCCGGTGGGCTCTAGCACAGATACGCAGTATTTT; CDR3 protein: CASSPVGSSTDTQYF
V gene: TRBV15; D gene: -; J gene: TRBJ2-5; clone size: -; CDR3 DNA: TGTGCCACCAGCAGAGATAACGTCGGGCAGGGGCGGCAAGAGACCCAGTACTTC; CDR3 protein: CATSRDNVGQGRQETQYF
V gene: TRBV7-2; D gene: -; J gene: TRBJ1-2; clone size: many; CDR3 DNA: TGTGCCAGCAGCTTAATTGCAGGGGCGGATGGCTACACCTTC; CDR3 protein: CASSLIAGADGYTF